This TCR beta chain originates from a study of blood T cells in healthy people across ages. CDR3 length: 12 residues. The V gene's germline CDR1 is MNHEY and CDR2 SVGAGI. Study outcomes and limitations: A roughly linear age-dependent decrease characterized TCR beta diversity per million T cells.

Russia was home to the donors, healthy Caucasian individuals aged roughly 6 to 95. About this clonotype: Its antigen is undetermined.

Combining a sample-barcoded 5' primer with a J-beta primer mix, a second PCR ran for about 7 to 11 cycles. Using its own MiXCR run on the 5' RACE reads, TCRdb lists one record per CDR3 protein. This sample has approximately 800,000 distinct CDR3 sequences, with approximately 65% found just once. Sequencing was carried out using blood. This clonotype was sampled from a man aged 30 to 39 in good health. V and J are TRBV6-5 and TRBJ2-1; a weak D match, TRBD2 (6 bases). Gene TRBJ2-7 matches the end of the DNA better, so the J call may be wrong. CDR3 sequence reads: CATHGGGYEQYF. Written as DNA, the CDR3 is TGTGCCACCCACGGGGGAGGCTATGAGCAGTACTTC.